Given below is one T cell receptor (beta chain) in context. Its antigen is as yet unknown. The data are from a study of shared clonotypes between healthy human individuals. Study-level points and caveats: Estimated richness was generally greater in naive than memory subsets.

Unmatched junction bases numbered 9, after V lost 2 bases and J lost 10 bases. The CDR3 is 15 residues long. Germline V gene sequence: CDR1 MDHEN, CDR2 SYDVKM. Libraries were prepared by immunoSEQ multiplex PCR; TCRdb keeps only in-frame clonotypes and omits some of them. The sample holds about 1.5 million clones, 95% to 99% seen once. Investigators divided CD4+ cells into CD45RA+ naive and CD45RA-negative memory subsets. The receptor was derived from a young man in good health. This chain uses TRBV28 with TRBJ2-1, with 9 bases matching TRBD2. The source material was naive CD4+ T cells sorted from blood. Subset defined: CD45RA+ positively selected. For the CDR3, the DNA is TGTGCCAGCAGTTTAGCGGGAGGGCCCTTCGGGGAGCAGTTCTTC. Residues: CASSLAGGPFGEQFF.